This is a list of T cell receptor beta chains from one sample in a study of cytomegalovirus exposure and HLA in healthy donors. TCRdb's copy holds only in-frame clones and misses some; the assay was immunoSEQ multiplex PCR. The sample has about 110,000 clones, 71% seen once; the top ten hold roughly 3%. The sequencing input was PBMCs. All receptors derive from a female donor in good health and CMV-seronegative. CDR3s include the opening cysteine and the closing phenylalanine or tryptophan. Fields, in order: J gene, D gene, V gene, clone size, CDR3 DNA, CDR3 protein. A D gene is named only where the DNA matches it firmly. Size is stated for part of the rows, as once, few or many counts, or as a class when the clone is expanded.

TRBJ2-1 | NA | TRBV29-1 | NA | TGCAGCGTTGACCGGGGACAAGGGCCCTACAATGAGCAGTTCTTC | CSVDRGQGPYNEQFF
TRBJ1-4 | NA | TRBV6-4 | few | TGTGCCAGCAGTGACTCGGCCAGAGCAAGAGGAAAACTGTTTTTT | CASSDSARARGKLFF
TRBJ2-7 | NA | TRBV7-2 | few | TGTGCCAGCAGGATGGACTCGAACTACGAGCAGTACTTC | CASRMDSNYEQYF
TRBJ2-1 | TRBD2 | TRBV29-1 | NA | TGCAGCGCCCAGGGGGTACTAGCGGGACGCATTGAGCAGTTCTTC | CSAQGVLAGRIEQFF
TRBJ2-7 | NA | TRBV21-1 | once | TGTGCCAGCAGCTTTTTGGGAGGGTGGGGTGTGCCCTACGAGCAGTACTTC | CASSFLGGWGVPYEQYF
TRBJ2-5 | NA | TRBV27 | once | TGTGCCAGCAGTTTATCTCACCGCGAGATCCAAGAGACCCAGTACTTC | CASSLSHREIQETQYF
TRBJ2-7 | NA | TRBV28 | NA | TGTGCCAGCCTCGGGACTCCATCCTACGAGCAGTACTTC | CASLGTPSYEQYF
TRBJ2-1 | NA | TRBV21-1 | many | TGTGCCAGCAGCAAACGCCTAGGTTCTAGTGAGCAGTTCTTC | CASSKRLGSSEQFF
TRBJ1-4 | NA | TRBV21-1 | few | TGTGCCAGCAGCTCGAAACTGTTTTTT | CASSSKLFF
TRBJ1-2 | NA | TRBV7-9 | NA | TGTGCCAGCAGCTCCGACAGCTATGGCTACACCTTC | CASSSDSYGYTF
TRBJ2-3 | TRBD2 | TRBV9 | NA | TGTGCCAGCAGAGGGGGACTAGCGTCAGATACGCAGTATTTT | CASRGGLASDTQYF
TRBJ1-5 | NA | TRBV5-1 | NA | TGCGCCAGCAGCTTGGTTCCTGTAGATAACAATCAGCCCCAGCATTTT | CASSLVPVDNNQPQHF
TRBJ1-1 | TRBD1 | TRBV6-1 | NA | TGTGCCAGCAGAGAATTGGGTACGGGACAGTTTGAAGCTTTCTTT | CASRELGTGQFEAFF
TRBJ2-1 | TRBD2 | TRBV5-5 | few | TGTGCCAGCAGCTTGGAGGGACTAGCGTTAAATGAGCAGTTCTTC | CASSLEGLALNEQFF
TRBJ2-3 | TRBD1 | TRBV2 | NA | TGTGCCAGCAGTGCACAGGGGGCTGGAGATACGCAGTATTTT | CASSAQGAGDTQYF
TRBJ1-1 | NA | TRBV5-5 | few | TGTGCCAGCAGCTTGGGGAGGGCCACTGAAGCTTTCTTT | CASSLGRATEAFF